This is a list of T cell receptor beta chains from one sample in a study of blood T cell repertoires in COVID-19. Repertoires were generated with immunoSEQ multiplex PCR, while TCRdb's copy carries only in-frame clones and drops some. The sample comprises 30,000 to 40,000 clones, about 89% of which are singletons, and 15% to 18% rests with the top ten. Sequenced: peripheral blood. These TCRs come from a woman between 25 and 40 years old in a cohort sampled during active COVID-19. Each CDR3 is given with its conserved first and last residue. The D gene is left open where the match is weak. Not every row has a clone size; where given, it reads once, few, many or a size class.

>TRBJ1-1|NA|TRBV3-1/TRBV3-2|TRBD1
TGTGCCAGCAGCTCGACCGACAGGGGTAGTGAAGCTTTCTTT
CASSSTDRGSEAFF
>TRBJ2-1|NA|TRBV24-1|NA
TGTGCCACCACCCCCGCGGGGATGGGAAACAATGAGCAGTTCTTC
CATTPAGMGNNEQFF
>TRBJ2-1|NA|TRBV9|NA
TGTGCCAGCAGCGTAGACCCCTCCTACTCCTACAATGAGCAGTTCTTC
CASSVDPSYSYNEQFF
>TRBJ2-1|NA|TRBV25-1|TRBD2
TGTGCCAGCAGTGGAGCGGGAGGGCCAGCCTACAATGAGCAGTTCTTC
CASSGAGGPAYNEQFF
>TRBJ2-7|few|TRBV11-2|TRBD2
TGTGCCAGCAGTCCAGCGGGGAGCGGGAGACTCTACGAGCAGTACTTC
CASSPAGSGRLYEQYF
>TRBJ2-1|NA|TRBV27|TRBD2
TGTGCCAGCAGTTGGTCTAGCGGGCGAGAGTTCTTC
CASSWSSGREFF
>TRBJ1-1|NA|TRBV28|NA
TGTGCCAGCAGGGAATTATCCTCAGGGGCTTTCTTT
CASRELSSGAFF
>TRBJ1-1|NA|TRBV9|NA
TGTGCCAGCAGCTCTCGCTTGACAGGTGAGAACACTGAAGCTTTCTTT
CASSSRLTGENTEAFF
>TRBJ2-3|NA|TRBV21-1|NA
TGTGCCAGCAGCAAAGCTGGTCGAGCGGGAGTTCGCTCAGATACGCAGTATTTT
CASSKAGRAGVRSDTQYF
>TRBJ2-7|few|TRBV2|TRBD2
TGTGCCAGCAGTGTGGGACTAGCAGACCTCTACGAGCAGTACTTC
CASSVGLADLYEQYF
>TRBJ1-5|NA|TRBV5-1|TRBD1
TGCGCCAGCAGCTATGACCCAGGGGGCGGTCAGCCCCAGCATTTT
CASSYDPGGGQPQHF
>TRBJ2-1|once|TRBV15|TRBD2
TGTGCCACCAGCAACGGACTAGCGGGAGTCTCGCTTTCCTCATACAATGAGCAGTTCTTC
CATSNGLAGVSLSSYNEQFF
>TRBJ1-3|once|TRBV10-3|TRBD1
TGTGCCATCAGTGGACCGGGACAGGGGGCTTCTGGAAACACCATATATTTT
CAISGPGQGASGNTIYF
>TRBJ2-2|NA|TRBV19|TRBD2
TGTGCCAGTAGTAAGGGGACTAGCGGGTCCTCGAACACCGGGGAGCTGTTTTTT
CASSKGTSGSSNTGELFF
>TRBJ2-5|NA|TRBV5-4|TRBD2
TGTGCCAGCCGACCGCCGGGACTAGCGGGGCAAGAGACCCAGTACTTC
CASRPPGLAGQETQYF
>TRBJ2-5|once|TRBV5-1|TRBD2
TGCGCCAGCAGCTCCAGCGGGAGCGGGGAGACCCAGTACTTC
CASSSSGSGETQYF
>TRBJ1-6|NA|TRBV3-1/TRBV3-2|NA
TGTGCCAGCACTCGATCGGGGGTCGGTTCACCCCTCCACTTT
CASTRSGVGSPLHF
>TRBJ1-2|NA|TRBV11-2|TRBD1
TGTGCCAGCAGCTCAGTTACAGGGGACGGCTACACCTTC
CASSSVTGDGYTF
>TRBJ1-6|NA|TRBV5-5|NA
TGTGCCAGCAGCCCGGTCGGAACAGCCCTTAATTCACCCCTCCACTTT
CASSPVGTALNSPLHF
>TRBJ2-2|NA|TRBV6-2/TRBV6-3|TRBD2
TGTGCCAGCAGTTCCCCTCTTAGCGGGAGAGAGGACACCGGGGAGCTGTTTTTT
CASSSPLSGREDTGELFF
>TRBJ2-1|NA|TRBV24-1|TRBD2
TGTGCCACCAGTGATGGGGGACTAGCGGGAGTCGGTGAGCAGTTCTTC
CATSDGGLAGVGEQFF
>TRBJ2-7|NA|TRBV6-5|NA
TGTGCCAGCAGTTACTCGCCAGGTTCCTACGAGCAGTACTTC
CASSYSPGSYEQYF
>TRBJ1-4|NA|TRBV5-6|NA
TGTGCCAGCAGCTTGGGAGTAACTAATGAAAAACTGTTTTTT
CASSLGVTNEKLFF
>TRBJ2-3|once|TRBV6-5|TRBD2
TGTGCCAGCACAAAAGCGGGACCTTTTAATAAGCAGTATTTT
CASTKAGPFNKQYF
>TRBJ2-1|NA|TRBV19|NA
TGTGCCAGTAGTAGGGGCCCTAATGAGCAGTTCTTC
CASSRGPNEQFF
>TRBJ2-7|NA|TRBV4-1|TRBD2
TGCGCCAGCAGCCAAGATAGCGGGAGGCCATACGAGCAGTACTTC
CASSQDSGRPYEQYF